A selection of T cell receptor beta chains follows, all from one sample in a study of T cell responses to AZD1222 COVID-19 vaccine. TCRdb keeps only in-frame clones here, not all; method: immunoSEQ multiplex PCR. The sample includes about 170,000 clones, roughly 89% of them seen just once. The source material was peripheral blood, sampled on day 0 of AZD1222 vaccination. These receptors were collected from an adult in good health. Both conserved end residues are part of each CDR3. A D gene is named only where the DNA matches it firmly. Size is stated for part of the rows, as once, few or many counts, or as a class when the clone is expanded.

d_call: -
v_call: TRBV7-9
j_call: TRBJ2-7
clone_size: -
cdr3_aa: CASSPSEPTRYEQYF
cdr3_nt: TGTGCCAGCAGTCCTAGCGAGCCTACTCGCTACGAGCAGTACTTC

d_call: -
v_call: TRBV5-4
j_call: TRBJ2-2
clone_size: few
cdr3_aa: CASSLASGGVSPGELFF
cdr3_nt: TGTGCCAGCAGCTTGGCTTCAGGGGGGGTAAGTCCCGGGGAGCTGTTTTTT

d_call: -
v_call: TRBV4-3
j_call: TRBJ2-7
clone_size: -
cdr3_aa: CASSQDWAVYEQYF
cdr3_nt: TGCGCCAGCAGCCAAGATTGGGCAGTCTACGAGCAGTACTTC

d_call: TRBD2
v_call: TRBV12-3/TRBV12-4
j_call: TRBJ2-5
clone_size: -
cdr3_aa: CASSLAGIKTQYF
cdr3_nt: TGTGCCAGCAGCCTAGCGGGGATCAAGACCCAGTACTTC

d_call: TRBD1
v_call: TRBV7-9
j_call: TRBJ2-6
clone_size: -
cdr3_aa: CASSFRQGAGANVLTF
cdr3_nt: TGTGCCAGCAGCTTCCGCCAGGGGGCTGGGGCCAACGTCCTGACTTTC

d_call: TRBD2
v_call: TRBV10-3
j_call: TRBJ2-7
clone_size: few
cdr3_aa: CAIRGLAGVGEQYF
cdr3_nt: TGTGCCATCAGAGGCCTAGCGGGAGTTGGAGAGCAGTACTTC

d_call: -
v_call: TRBV12-3/TRBV12-4
j_call: TRBJ2-2
clone_size: -
cdr3_aa: CASSFGAHGELFF
cdr3_nt: TGTGCCAGCAGTTTCGGGGCCCACGGGGAGCTGTTTTTT

d_call: -
v_call: TRBV30
j_call: TRBJ1-2
clone_size: once
cdr3_aa: CAWSDEGLGGYTF
cdr3_nt: TGTGCCTGGAGTGATGAGGGGCTGGGTGGCTACACCTTC

d_call: -
v_call: TRBV5-1
j_call: TRBJ1-2
clone_size: -
cdr3_aa: CASSLGRRGPNPNYGYTF
cdr3_nt: TGCGCCAGCAGCTTGGGTCGGCGGGGCCCCAATCCAAACTATGGCTACACCTTC

d_call: TRBD1
v_call: TRBV5-4
j_call: TRBJ2-7
clone_size: -
cdr3_aa: CASSLQGARREQYF
cdr3_nt: TGTGCCAGCAGCTTGCAGGGGGCGCGTCGGGAGCAGTACTTC

d_call: -
v_call: TRBV5-5
j_call: TRBJ1-2
clone_size: -
cdr3_aa: CASSLADNYGYTF
cdr3_nt: TGTGCCAGCAGCTTGGCCGACAACTATGGCTACACCTTC

d_call: -
v_call: TRBV18
j_call: TRBJ1-2
clone_size: -
cdr3_aa: CASSPRDNYGYTF
cdr3_nt: TGTGCCAGCTCACCGCGGGACAACTATGGCTACACCTTC

d_call: TRBD1
v_call: TRBV9
j_call: TRBJ2-5
clone_size: -
cdr3_aa: CASSYREGAKETQYF
cdr3_nt: TGTGCCAGCAGCTATCGAGAGGGGGCGAAGGAGACCCAGTACTTC

d_call: -
v_call: TRBV6-5
j_call: TRBJ2-7
clone_size: few
cdr3_aa: CATKDQEYEQYF
cdr3_nt: TGTGCCACCAAAGACCAAGAATACGAGCAGTACTTC

d_call: TRBD2
v_call: TRBV6-6
j_call: TRBJ2-1
clone_size: -
cdr3_aa: CASSYGLAGTYEQFF
cdr3_nt: TGTGCCAGCAGTTACGGTCTAGCGGGGACTTATGAGCAGTTCTTC

d_call: -
v_call: TRBV5-1
j_call: TRBJ2-3
clone_size: -
cdr3_aa: CASSFGSNVGTDTQYF
cdr3_nt: TGCGCCAGCAGCTTCGGATCAAATGTTGGCACAGATACGCAGTATTTT

d_call: -
v_call: TRBV5-4
j_call: TRBJ2-1
clone_size: -
cdr3_aa: CASSPPGARGSEQFF
cdr3_nt: TGTGCCAGCAGCCCCCCTGGGGCCCGCGGGTCTGAGCAGTTCTTC

d_call: -
v_call: TRBV7-7
j_call: TRBJ2-5
clone_size: -
cdr3_aa: CASSPDIGETQYF
cdr3_nt: TGTGCTAGCAGCCCCGATATAGGCGAGACCCAGTACTTC

d_call: -
v_call: TRBV2
j_call: TRBJ2-5
clone_size: -
cdr3_aa: CASSVGRETQYF
cdr3_nt: TGTGCCAGCAGTGTAGGGCGAGAGACCCAGTACTTC

d_call: TRBD1
v_call: TRBV2
j_call: TRBJ1-4
clone_size: once
cdr3_aa: CASSLQGVANEKLFF
cdr3_nt: TGTGCCAGCAGCCTACAGGGGGTAGCGAATGAAAAACTGTTTTTT

d_call: TRBD1
v_call: TRBV28
j_call: TRBJ2-7
clone_size: -
cdr3_aa: CASSLIGTGTYEQYF
cdr3_nt: TGTGCCAGCAGTTTAATTGGGACAGGGACCTACGAGCAGTACTTC

d_call: TRBD1
v_call: TRBV7-6
j_call: TRBJ1-2
clone_size: -
cdr3_aa: CASSLQDRGYGYTF
cdr3_nt: TGTGCCAGCAGCTTACAAGACAGGGGCTATGGCTACACCTTC

d_call: -
v_call: TRBV18
j_call: TRBJ2-4
clone_size: -
cdr3_aa: CASSPAGGVNIQYF
cdr3_nt: TGTGCCAGCTCACCAGCAGGGGGGGTGAACATTCAGTACTTC

d_call: -
v_call: TRBV9
j_call: TRBJ1-4
clone_size: few
cdr3_aa: CASSPHSPHATNEKLFF
cdr3_nt: TGTGCCAGCAGCCCCCATAGTCCGCATGCAACTAATGAAAAACTGTTTTTT

d_call: TRBD2
v_call: TRBV3-1/TRBV3-2
j_call: TRBJ2-7
clone_size: -
cdr3_aa: CASSLRLALSYEQYF
cdr3_nt: TGTGCCAGCAGCCTTCGACTAGCCCTGAGCTACGAGCAGTACTTC

d_call: -
v_call: TRBV7-9
j_call: TRBJ2-1
clone_size: -
cdr3_aa: CASSINEQFF
cdr3_nt: TGTGCCAGCAGCATCAATGAGCAGTTCTTC

d_call: TRBD2
v_call: TRBV6-5
j_call: TRBJ2-7
clone_size: once
cdr3_aa: CASSFSGGYEQYF
cdr3_nt: TGTGCCAGCAGTTTCTCGGGGGGATACGAGCAGTACTTC

d_call: -
v_call: TRBV11-2
j_call: TRBJ2-2
clone_size: -
cdr3_aa: CASSLLRAGELFF
cdr3_nt: TGTGCCAGCAGCTTACTCAGGGCCGGGGAGCTGTTTTTT

d_call: -
v_call: TRBV24-1
j_call: TRBJ2-7
clone_size: -
cdr3_aa: CATSVRVREQYF
cdr3_nt: TGTGCCACCAGTGTCAGGGTTCGAGAGCAGTACTTC

d_call: TRBD2
v_call: TRBV19
j_call: TRBJ2-2
clone_size: -
cdr3_aa: CASSIFGGVSTGELFF
cdr3_nt: TGTGCCAGTAGTATATTCGGGGGGGTAAGCACCGGGGAGCTGTTTTTT

d_call: -
v_call: TRBV7-3
j_call: TRBJ2-3
clone_size: -
cdr3_aa: CASSLTGVDTQYF
cdr3_nt: TGTGCCAGCAGCTTAACGGGGGTAGATACGCAGTATTTT

d_call: -
v_call: TRBV19
j_call: TRBJ1-1
clone_size: -
cdr3_aa: CASSIVQINTEAFF
cdr3_nt: TGTGCCAGTAGTATCGTACAGATTAACACTGAAGCTTTCTTT

d_call: -
v_call: TRBV9
j_call: TRBJ2-3
clone_size: -
cdr3_aa: CASSVAVFGDTQYF
cdr3_nt: TGTGCCAGCAGCGTAGCAGTGTTTGGAGATACGCAGTATTTT

d_call: TRBD1
v_call: TRBV19
j_call: TRBJ1-4
clone_size: -
cdr3_aa: CASSTGGLTNEKLFF
cdr3_nt: TGTGCCAGCTCGACAGGGGGCTTAACTAATGAAAAACTGTTTTTT

d_call: -
v_call: TRBV23-1
j_call: TRBJ2-2
clone_size: -
cdr3_aa: CASSHPAGTNTGELFF
cdr3_nt: TGCGCCAGCAGTCACCCGGCGGGGACGAACACCGGGGAGCTGTTTTTT

d_call: -
v_call: TRBV7-9
j_call: TRBJ1-2
clone_size: -
cdr3_aa: CASSSLHPGQYYGYTF
cdr3_nt: TGTGCCAGCAGCTCTTTACATCCTGGACAGTACTATGGCTACACCTTC

d_call: -
v_call: TRBV5-6
j_call: TRBJ2-5
clone_size: -
cdr3_aa: CASSLVGGGRETQYF
cdr3_nt: TGTGCCAGCAGCTTGGTGGGAGGGGGCCGGGAGACCCAGTACTTC